This T cell receptor beta chain derives from a study of T cell repertoires in cytomegalovirus infection. Germline V gene lookup returns CDR1 DFQATT and CDR2 SNEGSKA (reference sequence). The V and J ends lost 3 bases and 3 bases respectively, with 9 bases between them. The CDR3 is 13 amino acids. TCRdb redid the calling of the reads with MiXCR, one entry per CDR3 protein. The data show about 450,000 distinct CDR3 sequences, roughly 30% seen once. With regard to this clonotype: The antigen remains undetermined.

Whole-study findings and limits: Dominating the ex vivo response were TCR beta clonotypes that were CMV-specific and HLA-C-restricted.

This chain connects TRBV20-1 to TRBJ1-5; possibly TRBD1 for D (5 bases). The sequencing input was PBMCs. The receptor was isolated from a human donor in good health (CMV status not recorded). Some clones in this sample may be carry-over from other donors' samples. CDR3 sequence reads: CSASRGINQPQHF. DNA of the CDR3: TGCAGTGCTAGTCGGGGGATCAATCAGCCCCAGCATTTT.